Listed here is a single TCR beta chain. The sample originates from a study of blood T cell repertoires in COVID-19. The repertoire was sequenced with immunoSEQ multiplex PCR; TCRdb's copy has only in-frame clones and lacks some. The sample carries fewer than 500,000 clones, 70% to 90% recorded once. Per the germline V gene, CDR1 is KGHSH and CDR2 is LQKENI. This CDR3 comprises 18 residues. V shed 2 bases, J shed 0 bases, and the junction held 9 bases outside the gene matches. The receptor was isolated from a woman aged 18-29 years with acute COVID-19. The chain is built from TRBV18 and TRBJ1-1; 10 bases are a match to TRBD1. Sequenced sample: PBMCs or T cells enriched from blood (not recorded which). The chain's CDR3 is CASSPRTGGRIMNTEAFF. The CDR3 bases are TGTGCCAGCTCACCAAGGACAGGGGGGAGAATTATGAACACTGAAGCTTTCTTT. The full variable domain, completed using reference TRBV18 and TRBJ1-1, is NAGVMQNPRHLVRRRGQEARLRCSPMKGHSHVYWYRQLPEEGLKFMVYLQKENIIDESGMPKERFSAEFPKEGPSILRIQQVVRGDSAAYFCASSPRTGGRIMNTEAFFGQGTRLTVV.